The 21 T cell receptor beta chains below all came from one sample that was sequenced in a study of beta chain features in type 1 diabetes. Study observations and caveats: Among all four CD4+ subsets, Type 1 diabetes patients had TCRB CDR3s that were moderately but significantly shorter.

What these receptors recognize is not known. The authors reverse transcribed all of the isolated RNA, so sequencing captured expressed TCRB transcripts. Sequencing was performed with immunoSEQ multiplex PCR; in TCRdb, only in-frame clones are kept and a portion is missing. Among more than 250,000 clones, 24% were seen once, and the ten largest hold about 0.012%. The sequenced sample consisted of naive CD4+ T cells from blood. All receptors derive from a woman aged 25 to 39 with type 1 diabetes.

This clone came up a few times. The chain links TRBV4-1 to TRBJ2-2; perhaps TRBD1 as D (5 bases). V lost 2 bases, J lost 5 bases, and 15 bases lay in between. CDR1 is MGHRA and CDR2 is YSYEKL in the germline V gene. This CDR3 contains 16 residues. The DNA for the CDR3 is TGCGCCAGCAGCCAACCACTCCTCAGGGATACCGGGGAGCTGTTTTTT. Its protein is CASSQPLLRDTGELFF.

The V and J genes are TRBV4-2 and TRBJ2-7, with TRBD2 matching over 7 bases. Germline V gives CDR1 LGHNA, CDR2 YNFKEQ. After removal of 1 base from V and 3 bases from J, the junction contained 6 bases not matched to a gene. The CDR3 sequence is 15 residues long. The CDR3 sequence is CASSQVAGEHYEQYF. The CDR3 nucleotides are TGTGCCAGCAGCCAAGTGGCGGGAGAACACTACGAGCAGTACTTC.

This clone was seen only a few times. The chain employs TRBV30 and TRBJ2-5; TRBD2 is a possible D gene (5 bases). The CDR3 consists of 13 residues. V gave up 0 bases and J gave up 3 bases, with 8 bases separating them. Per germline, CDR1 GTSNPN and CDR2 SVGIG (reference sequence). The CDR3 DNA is TGTGCCTGGAGTGTATCGGAGGAAGAGACCCAGTACTTC. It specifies CAWSVSEEETQYF.

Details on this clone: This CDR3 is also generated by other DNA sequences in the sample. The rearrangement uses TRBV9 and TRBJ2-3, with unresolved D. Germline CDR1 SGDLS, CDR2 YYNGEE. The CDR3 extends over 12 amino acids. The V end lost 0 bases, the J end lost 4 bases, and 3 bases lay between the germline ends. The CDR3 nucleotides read TGTGCCAGCAGCGTAGCTGCAGATACGCAGTATTTT. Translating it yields CASSVAADTQYF.

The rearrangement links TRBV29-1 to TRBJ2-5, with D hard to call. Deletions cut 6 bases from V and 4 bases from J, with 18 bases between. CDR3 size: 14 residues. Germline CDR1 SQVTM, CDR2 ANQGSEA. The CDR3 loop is CSVMTAERVETQYF. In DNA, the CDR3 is TGCAGCGTGATGACGGCTGAGCGTGTAGAGACCCAGTACTTC.

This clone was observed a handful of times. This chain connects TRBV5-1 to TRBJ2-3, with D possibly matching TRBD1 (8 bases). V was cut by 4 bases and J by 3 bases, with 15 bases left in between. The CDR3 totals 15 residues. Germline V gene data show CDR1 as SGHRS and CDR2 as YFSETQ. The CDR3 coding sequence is TGCGCCAGCAGCGGAGACAGGGGAGGGACAGATACGCAGTATTTT. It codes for CASSGDRGGTDTQYF.

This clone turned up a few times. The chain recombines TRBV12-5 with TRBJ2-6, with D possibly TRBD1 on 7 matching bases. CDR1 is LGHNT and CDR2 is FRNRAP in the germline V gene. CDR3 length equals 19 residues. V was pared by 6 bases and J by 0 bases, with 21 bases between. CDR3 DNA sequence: TGTGCTAGTGGGGGACTCCGGGACAGAGACTTCTCTGGGGCCAACGTCCTGACTTTC. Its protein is CASGGLRDRDFSGANVLTF.

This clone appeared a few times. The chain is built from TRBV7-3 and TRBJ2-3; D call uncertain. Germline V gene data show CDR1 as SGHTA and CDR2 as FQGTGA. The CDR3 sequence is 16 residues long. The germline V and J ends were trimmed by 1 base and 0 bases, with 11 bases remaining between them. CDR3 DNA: TGTGCCAGCAGCTTAATGGGCAGGCCTAGCACAGATACGCAGTATTTT. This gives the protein CASSLMGRPSTDTQYF.

This chain's CDR3 is CASSPGIAVNNEQFF. The CDR3 bases are TGTGCCAGCTCACCGGGAATAGCGGTTAACAATGAGCAGTTCTTC. This chain links TRBV18 with TRBJ2-1; possibly TRBD2 for D (6 bases). Looked up from germline, CDR1 is KGHSH and CDR2 is LQKENI. The CDR3 extends over 15 amino acids. V was clipped by 3 bases and J by 5 bases, with 14 bases between them. Filled out from reference TRBV18 and TRBJ2-1, the complete variable domain reads NAGVMQNPRHLVRRRGQEARLRCSPMKGHSHVYWYRQLPEEGLKFMVYLQKENIIDESGMPKERFSAEFPKEGPSILRIQQVVRGDSAAYFCASSPGIAVNNEQFFGPGTRLTVL.

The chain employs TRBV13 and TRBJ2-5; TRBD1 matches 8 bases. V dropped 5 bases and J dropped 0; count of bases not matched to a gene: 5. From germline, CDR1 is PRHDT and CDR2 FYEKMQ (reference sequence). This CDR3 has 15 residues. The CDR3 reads CASSPKQGDQETQYF. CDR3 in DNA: TGTGCCAGCAGCCCAAAACAGGGGGACCAAGAGACCCAGTACTTC. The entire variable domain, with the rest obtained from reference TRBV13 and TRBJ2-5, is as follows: AAGVIQSPRHLIKEKRETATLKCYPIPRHDTVYWYQQGPGQDPQFLISFYEKMQSDKGSIPDRFSAQQFSDYHSELNMSSLELGDSALYFCASSPKQGDQETQYFGPGTRLLVL.

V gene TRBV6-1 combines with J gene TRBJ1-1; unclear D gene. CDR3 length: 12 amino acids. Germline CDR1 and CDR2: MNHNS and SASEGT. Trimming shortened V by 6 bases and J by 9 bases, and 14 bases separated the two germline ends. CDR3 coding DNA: TGTGCCAGCAGCACTGACTCGCAGAAAGCTTTCTTT. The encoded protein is CASSTDSQKAFF.

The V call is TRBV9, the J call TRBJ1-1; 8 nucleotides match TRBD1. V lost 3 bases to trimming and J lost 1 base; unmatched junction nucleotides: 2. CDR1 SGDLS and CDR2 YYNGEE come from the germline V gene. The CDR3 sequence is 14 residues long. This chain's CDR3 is CASSAGQGNTEAFF. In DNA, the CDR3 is TGTGCCAGCAGCGCAGGACAGGGGAACACTGAAGCTTTCTTT.

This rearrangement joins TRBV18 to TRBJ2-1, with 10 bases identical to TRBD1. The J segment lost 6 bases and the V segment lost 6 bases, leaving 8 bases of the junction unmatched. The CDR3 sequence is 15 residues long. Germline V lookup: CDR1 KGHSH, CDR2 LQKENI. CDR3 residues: CASSLGTGEFNEQFF. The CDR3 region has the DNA TGTGCCAGCTCCCTCGGGACAGGGGAGTTCAATGAGCAGTTCTTC.

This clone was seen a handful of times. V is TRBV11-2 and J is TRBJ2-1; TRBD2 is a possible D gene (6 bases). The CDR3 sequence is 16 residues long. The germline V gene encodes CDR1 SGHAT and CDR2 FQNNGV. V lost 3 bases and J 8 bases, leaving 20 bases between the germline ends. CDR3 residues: CASSFSASWTGDEQFF. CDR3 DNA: TGTGCCAGCAGCTTCTCCGCTAGCTGGACGGGGGATGAGCAGTTCTTC.

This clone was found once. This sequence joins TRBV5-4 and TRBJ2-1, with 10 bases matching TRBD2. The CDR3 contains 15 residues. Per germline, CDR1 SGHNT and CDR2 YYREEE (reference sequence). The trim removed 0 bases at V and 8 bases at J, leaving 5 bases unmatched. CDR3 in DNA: TGTGCCAGCAGCTTGGCTGGGACTAGCGTACATGAGCAGTTCTTC. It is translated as CASSLAGTSVHEQFF.

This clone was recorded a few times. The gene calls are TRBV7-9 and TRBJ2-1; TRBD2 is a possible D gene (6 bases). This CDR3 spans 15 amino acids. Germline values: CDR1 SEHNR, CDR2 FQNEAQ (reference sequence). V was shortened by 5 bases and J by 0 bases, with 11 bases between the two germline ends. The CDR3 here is CASSRPGSSYNEQFF. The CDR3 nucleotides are TGTGCCAGCAGCCGACCCGGGAGCTCCTACAATGAGCAGTTCTTC.

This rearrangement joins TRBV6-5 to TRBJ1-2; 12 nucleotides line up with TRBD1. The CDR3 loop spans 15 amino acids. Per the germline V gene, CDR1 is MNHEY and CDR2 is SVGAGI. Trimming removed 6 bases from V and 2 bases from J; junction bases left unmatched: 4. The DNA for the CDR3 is TGTGCCAGCAGGCGGGGACAGGGGGCCAACTATGGCTACACCTTC. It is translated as CASRRGQGANYGYTF.

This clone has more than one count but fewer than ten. The CDR3 here is CASSRDVLLGGSHYNEQFF. CDR3 in DNA: TGTGCCAGCAGCAGAGACGTGTTACTCGGCGGGAGTCATTACAATGAGCAGTTCTTC. The J gene is TRBJ2-1, the V gene TRBV11-3; 7 positions match TRBD2. This CDR3 comprises 19 residues. The V gene's germline CDR1 is SGHNT and CDR2 YENEEA. The ends lost 5 bases at V and 4 bases at J; junction bases unmatched: 20.

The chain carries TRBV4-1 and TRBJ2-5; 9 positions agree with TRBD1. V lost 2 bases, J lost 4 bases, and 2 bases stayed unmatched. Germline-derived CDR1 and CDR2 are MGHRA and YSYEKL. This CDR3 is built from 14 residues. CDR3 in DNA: TGCGCCAGCAGCCAAATGGGACAGGGAGAGACCCAGTACTTC. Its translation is CASSQMGQGETQYF.

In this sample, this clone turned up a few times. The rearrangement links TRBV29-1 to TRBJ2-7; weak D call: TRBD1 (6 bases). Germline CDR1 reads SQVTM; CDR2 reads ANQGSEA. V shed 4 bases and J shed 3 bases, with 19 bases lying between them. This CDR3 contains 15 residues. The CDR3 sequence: CSVVARTARLYEQYF. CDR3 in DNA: TGCAGCGTTGTAGCCCGGACAGCCCGGCTCTACGAGCAGTACTTC.

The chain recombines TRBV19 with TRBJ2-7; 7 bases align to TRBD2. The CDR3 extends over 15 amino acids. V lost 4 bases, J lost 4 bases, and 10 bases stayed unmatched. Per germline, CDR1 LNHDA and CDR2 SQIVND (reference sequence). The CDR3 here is CASSSVRAGAYEQYF. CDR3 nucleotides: TGTGCCAGTAGTAGCGTCCGGGCGGGAGCTTACGAGCAGTACTTC.